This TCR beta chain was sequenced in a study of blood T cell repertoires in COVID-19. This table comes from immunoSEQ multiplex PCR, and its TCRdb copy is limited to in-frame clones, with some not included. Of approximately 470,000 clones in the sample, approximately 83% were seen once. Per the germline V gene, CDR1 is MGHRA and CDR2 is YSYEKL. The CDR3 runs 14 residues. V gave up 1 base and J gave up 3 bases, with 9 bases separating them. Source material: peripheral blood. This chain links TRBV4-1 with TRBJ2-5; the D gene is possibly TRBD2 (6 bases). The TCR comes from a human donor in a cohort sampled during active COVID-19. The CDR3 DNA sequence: TGCGCCAGCAGCCAAGGTTTAGCGGAAGAGACCCAGTACTTC. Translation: CASSQGLAEETQYF.